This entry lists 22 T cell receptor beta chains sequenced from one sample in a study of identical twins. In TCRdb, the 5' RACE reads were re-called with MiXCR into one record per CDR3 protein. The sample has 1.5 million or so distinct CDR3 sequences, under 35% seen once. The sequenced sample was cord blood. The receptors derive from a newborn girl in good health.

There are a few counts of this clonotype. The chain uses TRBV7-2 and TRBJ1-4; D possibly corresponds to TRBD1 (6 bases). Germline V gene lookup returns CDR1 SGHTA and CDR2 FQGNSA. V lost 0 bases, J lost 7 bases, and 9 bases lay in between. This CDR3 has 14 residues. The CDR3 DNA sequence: TGTGCCAGCAGCTTAGCGCAGGGGACTGAAAAACTGTTTTTT. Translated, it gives CASSLAQGTEKLFF. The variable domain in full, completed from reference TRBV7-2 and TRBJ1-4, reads GAGVSQSPSNKVTEKGKDVELRCDPISGHTALYWYRQSLGQGLEFLIYFQGNSAPDKSGLPSDRFSAERTGGSVSTLTIQRTQQEDSAVYLCASSLAQGTEKLFFGSGTQLSVL.

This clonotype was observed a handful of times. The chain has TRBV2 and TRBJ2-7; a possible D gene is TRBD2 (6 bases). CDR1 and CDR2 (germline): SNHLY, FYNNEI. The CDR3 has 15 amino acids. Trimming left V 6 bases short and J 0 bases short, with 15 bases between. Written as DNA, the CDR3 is TGTGCCAGCAGACTGGAGCGGGCGAACTCCTACGAGCAGTACTTC. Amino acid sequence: CASRLERANSYEQYF.

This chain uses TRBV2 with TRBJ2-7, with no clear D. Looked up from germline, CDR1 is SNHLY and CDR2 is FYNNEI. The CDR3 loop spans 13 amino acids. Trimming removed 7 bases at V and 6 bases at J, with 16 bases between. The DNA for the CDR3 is TGTGCCAGCACGCTAGATCCCAGAAGCGAGCAGTACTTC. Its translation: CASTLDPRSEQYF.

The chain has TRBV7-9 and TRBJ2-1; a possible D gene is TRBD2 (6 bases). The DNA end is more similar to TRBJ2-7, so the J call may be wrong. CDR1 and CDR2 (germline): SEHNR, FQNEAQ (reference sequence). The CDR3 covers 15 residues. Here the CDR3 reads CASSARGNSYNEQYF. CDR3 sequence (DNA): TGTGCCAGCAGCGCCCGGGGGAACTCCTACAATGAGCAGTACTTC.

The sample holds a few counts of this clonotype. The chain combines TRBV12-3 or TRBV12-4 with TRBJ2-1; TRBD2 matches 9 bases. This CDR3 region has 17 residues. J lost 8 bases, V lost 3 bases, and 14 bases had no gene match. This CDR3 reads CASSLASGLAGSHEQFF. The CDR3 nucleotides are TGTGCCAGCAGTTTGGCCTCCGGGCTAGCGGGAAGTCATGAGCAGTTCTTC.

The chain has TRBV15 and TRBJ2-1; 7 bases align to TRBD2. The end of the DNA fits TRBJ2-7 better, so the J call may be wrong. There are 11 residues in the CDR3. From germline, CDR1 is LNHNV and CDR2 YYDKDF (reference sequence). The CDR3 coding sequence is TGTGCCACCCGGGACTACAATGAGCAGTACTTC. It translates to CATRDYNEQYF.

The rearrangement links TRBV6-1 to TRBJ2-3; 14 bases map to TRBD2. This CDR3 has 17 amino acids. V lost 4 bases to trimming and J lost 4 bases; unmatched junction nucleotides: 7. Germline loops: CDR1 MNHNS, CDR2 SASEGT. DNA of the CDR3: TGTGCCAGCAGTGGATCGAGACTAGCGGGAGGGGCAGATACGCAGTATTTT. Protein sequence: CASSGSRLAGGADTQYF.

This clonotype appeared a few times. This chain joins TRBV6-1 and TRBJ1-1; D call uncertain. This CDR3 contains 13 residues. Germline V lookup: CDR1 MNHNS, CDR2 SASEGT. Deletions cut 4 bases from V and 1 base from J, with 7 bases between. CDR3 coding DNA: TGTGCCAGCAGTGTGATGGGGAACACTGAAGCTTTCTTT. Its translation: CASSVMGNTEAFF.

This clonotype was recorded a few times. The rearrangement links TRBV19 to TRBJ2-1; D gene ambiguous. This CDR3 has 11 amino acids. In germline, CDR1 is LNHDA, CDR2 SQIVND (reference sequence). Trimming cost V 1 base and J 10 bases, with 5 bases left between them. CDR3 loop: CASSIVEEQFF. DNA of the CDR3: TGTGCCAGTAGTATAGTGGAGGAGCAGTTCTTC.

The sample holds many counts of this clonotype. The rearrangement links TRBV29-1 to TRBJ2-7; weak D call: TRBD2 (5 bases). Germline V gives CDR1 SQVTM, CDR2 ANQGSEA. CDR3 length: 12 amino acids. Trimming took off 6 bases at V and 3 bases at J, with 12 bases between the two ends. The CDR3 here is CSVGRDYYEQYF. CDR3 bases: TGCAGCGTCGGACGGGATTACTACGAGCAGTACTTC.

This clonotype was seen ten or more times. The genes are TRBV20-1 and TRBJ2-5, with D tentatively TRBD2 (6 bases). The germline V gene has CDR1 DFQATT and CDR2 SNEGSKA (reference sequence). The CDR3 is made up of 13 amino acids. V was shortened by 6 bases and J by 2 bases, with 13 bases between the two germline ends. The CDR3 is CSATPGLQETQYF. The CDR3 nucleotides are TGCAGTGCGACCCCGGGACTTCAAGAGACCCAGTACTTC.

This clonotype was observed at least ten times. The CDR3 reads CASSLAQSTDTQYF. Here the CDR3 DNA reads TGCGCCAGCAGCTTGGCCCAATCCACAGATACGCAGTATTTT. V usage is TRBV5-1 and J usage is TRBJ2-3; D unresolved. The ends were cut back, 0 bases at V and 2 bases at J, with 7 bases in the middle. Germline CDR1 SGHRS, CDR2 YFSETQ. The CDR3 length is 14 residues.

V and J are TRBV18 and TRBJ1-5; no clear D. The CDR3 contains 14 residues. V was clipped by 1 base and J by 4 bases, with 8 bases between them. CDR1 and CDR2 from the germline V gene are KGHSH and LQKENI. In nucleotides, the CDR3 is TGTGCCAGCTCACCACGATCAGAGAATCAGCCCCAGCATTTT. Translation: CASSPRSENQPQHF.

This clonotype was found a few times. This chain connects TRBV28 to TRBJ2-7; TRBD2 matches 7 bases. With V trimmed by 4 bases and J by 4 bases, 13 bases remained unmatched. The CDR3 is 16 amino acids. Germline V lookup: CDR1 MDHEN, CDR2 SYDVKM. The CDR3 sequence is CASSSPSGIPGYEQYF. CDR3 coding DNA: TGTGCCAGCAGTTCGCCAAGCGGGATCCCTGGGTACGAGCAGTACTTC.

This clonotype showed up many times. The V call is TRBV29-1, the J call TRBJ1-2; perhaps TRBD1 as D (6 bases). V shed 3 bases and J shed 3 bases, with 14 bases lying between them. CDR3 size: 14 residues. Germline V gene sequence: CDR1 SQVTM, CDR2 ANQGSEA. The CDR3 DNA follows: TGCAGCGTTGATCGGGGACAACGCGACTATGGCTACACCTTC. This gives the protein CSVDRGQRDYGYTF.

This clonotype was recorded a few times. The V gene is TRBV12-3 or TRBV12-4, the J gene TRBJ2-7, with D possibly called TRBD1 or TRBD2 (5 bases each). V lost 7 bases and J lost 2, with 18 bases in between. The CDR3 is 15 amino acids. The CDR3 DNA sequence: TGTGCCAGCACTTCCCGTTCGGGACGGGCCTACGAGCAGTACTTC. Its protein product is CASTSRSGRAYEQYF.

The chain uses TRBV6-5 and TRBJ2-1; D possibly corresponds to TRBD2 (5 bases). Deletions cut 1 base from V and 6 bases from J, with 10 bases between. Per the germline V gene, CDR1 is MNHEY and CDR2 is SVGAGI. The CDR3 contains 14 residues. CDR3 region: CASSYWRTSNEQFF. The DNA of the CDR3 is TGTGCCAGCAGTTACTGGAGGACTTCCAATGAGCAGTTCTTC.

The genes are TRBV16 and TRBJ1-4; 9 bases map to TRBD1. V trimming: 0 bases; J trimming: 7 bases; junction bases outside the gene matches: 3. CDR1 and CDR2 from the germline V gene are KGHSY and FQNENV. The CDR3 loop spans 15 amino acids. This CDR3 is CASSQSGTGFEKLFF. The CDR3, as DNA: TGTGCCAGCAGCCAATCCGGGACAGGGTTTGAAAAACTGTTTTTT.

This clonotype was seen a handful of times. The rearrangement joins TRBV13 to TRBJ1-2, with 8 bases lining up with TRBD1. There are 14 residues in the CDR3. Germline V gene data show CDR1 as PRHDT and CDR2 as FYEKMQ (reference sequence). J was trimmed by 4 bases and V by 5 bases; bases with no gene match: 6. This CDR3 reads CASSQGASGYGYTF. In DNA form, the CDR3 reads TGTGCCAGCAGCCAGGGGGCGTCGGGCTATGGCTACACCTTC.

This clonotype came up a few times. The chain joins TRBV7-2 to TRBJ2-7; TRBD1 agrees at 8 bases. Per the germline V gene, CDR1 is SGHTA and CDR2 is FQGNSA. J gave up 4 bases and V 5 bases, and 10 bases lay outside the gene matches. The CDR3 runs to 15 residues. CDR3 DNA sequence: TGTGCCAGCAGCCTTAGACAGGGGATTAAGTACGAGCAGTACTTC. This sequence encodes CASSLRQGIKYEQYF.

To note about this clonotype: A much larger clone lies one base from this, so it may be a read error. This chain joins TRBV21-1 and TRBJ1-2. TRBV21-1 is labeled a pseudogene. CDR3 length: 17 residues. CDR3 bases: TGTGCCAGCAGCAAAGAAGAGCCGGAGAGGCTCAACTATGGCTACACCTTC. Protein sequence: CASSKEEPERLNYGYTF.

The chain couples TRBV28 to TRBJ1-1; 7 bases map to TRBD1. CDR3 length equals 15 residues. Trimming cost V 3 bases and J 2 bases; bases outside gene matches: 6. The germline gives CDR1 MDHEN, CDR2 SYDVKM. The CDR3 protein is CASSFGTDLNTEAFF. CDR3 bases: TGTGCCAGCAGTTTCGGGACAGACCTTAACACTGAAGCTTTCTTT. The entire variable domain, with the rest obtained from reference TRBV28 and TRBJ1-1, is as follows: DVKVTQSSRYLVKRTGEKVFLECVQDMDHENMFWYRQDPGLGLRLIYFSYDVKMKEKGDIPEGYSVSREKKERFSLILESASTNQTSMYLCASSFGTDLNTEAFFGQGTRLTVV.